The clone carrying this TCR beta chain was seen a handful of times. The antigen remains unidentified. The data originate from a study of cytomegalovirus exposure and HLA in healthy donors. Study-wide findings and caveats: Testing in vitro showed three CMV-associated chains specific for CMV antigens. Near-uniform donor sequencing depth was presumed by presence/absence analyses. Some TCR beta chains (roughly 150 of them) were listed as cytomegalovirus-associated.

There are 16 residues in the CDR3. Germline V gives CDR1 KGHSH, CDR2 LQKENI. The PCR was carried out with 60 Vbeta primers and 13 Jbeta primers. Using immunoSEQ multiplex PCR, the repertoire was profiled, and TCRdb retains in-frame clones only, with some absent. The table includes 130,000 or so clones, roughly 72% detected once. It was healthy bone marrow donors who served as donors. The sample comprised PBMCs. This chain joins TRBV18 and TRBJ2-5; 9 positions agree with TRBD1. The J call may be wrong; the DNA end is better matched by TRBJ2-7. This sequence was found in a man aged 35 to 55 in good health and CMV-seronegative. The DNA for the CDR3 is TGTGCCAGCTCACCATTGGACAGGGGCCCCTCAGACGAGCAGTACTTC. This translates into CASSPLDRGPSDEQYF.